The clone carrying this TCR beta chain came up a few times. Its antigen is still unknown. These data belong to a study of cytomegalovirus exposure and HLA in healthy donors. Primers: 60 Vbeta forward and 13 Jbeta reverse. This table comes from immunoSEQ multiplex PCR, and its TCRdb copy is limited to in-frame clones, with some not included. The repertoire consists of roughly 97,000 clones, with about 9.4% occurring once and the leading ten covering approximately 6.1%. The study, taken as a whole, reports: Most of the CMV-associated TCR beta chains (in a later analysis) appeared to be HLA-restricted. Cytomegalovirus-associated status was assigned to around 160 TCR beta chains. Presence/absence analyses assumed roughly uniform sequencing depth across donors, which may not hold.

In germline, CDR1 is SGDLS, CDR2 YYNGEE. The CDR3 covers 13 residues. V lost 2 bases, J lost 4 bases, and 10 bases lay in between. The sequenced sample consisted of PBMCs. This sequence joins TRBV9 and TRBJ2-7; D might be TRBD2 (6 bases). The source is a middle-aged man in good health and CMV-seropositive. The CDR3 reads CASSVNSGYEQYF. CDR3 in DNA: TGTGCCAGCAGCGTGAATAGCGGATACGAGCAGTACTTC.